Below, 8 T cell receptor beta chains from the same sample are listed, as sequenced in a study of human T cells and chemical hapten exposure. MiXCR was run by TCRdb on the RACE reads, yielding one entry per CDR3 protein. The repertoire holds about 350,000 distinct CDR3 sequences, with about 6.3% as singletons. Time point meaning: patch test 2, 6 weeks after DPC sensitization. Treatment specified: therapeutic diphenylcyclopropenone sensitization with weekly scalp DPC. Material: whole blood, obtained in connection with sensitization to the hapten diphenylcyclopropenone (DPC). The receptors here all came from a woman between 18 and 30 years old with alopecia areata. Some clones in this sample may be carry-over from other donors' samples.

V usage is TRBV29-1 and J usage is TRBJ1-5; D might be TRBD1 (5 bases). Trimming removed 4 bases at V and 5 bases at J, with 9 bases between. This CDR3 spans 12 amino acids. CDR1 and CDR2 (germline): SQVTM, ANQGSEA. The CDR3 DNA follows: TGCAGCGTTGCTGACAGACATCAGCCCCAGCATTTT. It codes for CSVADRHQPQHF.

This clonotype was observed a few times. J is TRBJ2-3 and V is TRBV28; D not certain. Deletions cut 3 bases from V and 2 bases from J, with 6 bases between. The CDR3 loop spans 13 amino acids. The V gene's germline CDR1 is MDHEN and CDR2 SYDVKM. CDR3 nucleotide sequence: TGTGCCAGCAGTTTTGGCTTCACAGATACGCAGTATTTT. It is translated as CASSFGFTDTQYF.

V usage is TRBV20-1 and J usage is TRBJ2-3; 12 bases are a match to TRBD2. CDR3 length: 13 residues. CDR1 DFQATT and CDR2 SNEGSKA come from the germline V gene (reference sequence). V trimming: 6 bases; J trimming: 8 bases; junction bases outside the gene matches: 6. The CDR3 DNA is TGCAGTGCCCGGACTAGCGGGGCGGGTACGCAGTATTTT. Its translation is CSARTSGAGTQYF.

The gene calls are TRBV7-2 and TRBJ1-2, with D perhaps matching TRBD1 (5 bases). This CDR3 has 14 residues. Trimming removed 1 base at V and 6 bases at J, with 12 bases between. The germline V gene has CDR1 SGHTA and CDR2 FQGNSA. The CDR3 sequence: CASSLGQSGHGYTF. The DNA of the CDR3 is TGTGCCAGCAGCTTAGGACAGAGCGGACATGGCTACACCTTC.

The chain carries TRBV7-9 and TRBJ2-6; maybe TRBD1 (5 bases). CDR3 size: 15 residues. V dropped 5 bases and J dropped 2 bases, with 10 bases sitting between them. Germline V CDR1 and CDR2: SEHNR, FQNEAQ (reference sequence). The CDR3 reads CASSRGQPGANVLTF. CDR3 in DNA: TGTGCCAGCAGCCGAGGACAACCTGGGGCCAACGTCCTGACTTTC.

This chain links TRBV7-6 with TRBJ2-3; possibly TRBD1 for D (5 bases). V gave up 3 bases and J gave up 3 bases, with 7 bases separating them. Germline CDR1 SGHVS, CDR2 FNYEAQ. CDR3 size: 13 residues. The CDR3 here is CASSFRQTDTQYF. CDR3 coding DNA: TGTGCCAGCAGCTTTCGACAGACAGATACGCAGTATTTT.

This clonotype turned up a few times. CDR3 sequence: CASSPGTGRDQPQHF. The CDR3 bases are TGTGCCAGCAGCCCTGGGACAGGGAGGGATCAGCCCCAGCATTTT. The chain employs TRBV7-2 and TRBJ1-5, with 9 bases matching TRBD1. J lost 5 bases, V lost 5 bases, and 7 bases had no gene match. This CDR3 is built from 15 residues. Germline CDR1 reads SGHTA; CDR2 reads FQGNSA.

At least ten counts were recorded for this clonotype. The rearrangement uses TRBV5-1 and TRBJ2-3; D call uncertain. V lost 0 bases and J lost 3, with 11 bases in between. This CDR3 comprises 15 residues. Germline CDR1 and CDR2: SGHRS and YFSETQ. The CDR3 nucleotides are TGCGCCAGCAGCTTGGTTGGCAGCCGTACAGATACGCAGTATTTT. Translated: CASSLVGSRTDTQYF.